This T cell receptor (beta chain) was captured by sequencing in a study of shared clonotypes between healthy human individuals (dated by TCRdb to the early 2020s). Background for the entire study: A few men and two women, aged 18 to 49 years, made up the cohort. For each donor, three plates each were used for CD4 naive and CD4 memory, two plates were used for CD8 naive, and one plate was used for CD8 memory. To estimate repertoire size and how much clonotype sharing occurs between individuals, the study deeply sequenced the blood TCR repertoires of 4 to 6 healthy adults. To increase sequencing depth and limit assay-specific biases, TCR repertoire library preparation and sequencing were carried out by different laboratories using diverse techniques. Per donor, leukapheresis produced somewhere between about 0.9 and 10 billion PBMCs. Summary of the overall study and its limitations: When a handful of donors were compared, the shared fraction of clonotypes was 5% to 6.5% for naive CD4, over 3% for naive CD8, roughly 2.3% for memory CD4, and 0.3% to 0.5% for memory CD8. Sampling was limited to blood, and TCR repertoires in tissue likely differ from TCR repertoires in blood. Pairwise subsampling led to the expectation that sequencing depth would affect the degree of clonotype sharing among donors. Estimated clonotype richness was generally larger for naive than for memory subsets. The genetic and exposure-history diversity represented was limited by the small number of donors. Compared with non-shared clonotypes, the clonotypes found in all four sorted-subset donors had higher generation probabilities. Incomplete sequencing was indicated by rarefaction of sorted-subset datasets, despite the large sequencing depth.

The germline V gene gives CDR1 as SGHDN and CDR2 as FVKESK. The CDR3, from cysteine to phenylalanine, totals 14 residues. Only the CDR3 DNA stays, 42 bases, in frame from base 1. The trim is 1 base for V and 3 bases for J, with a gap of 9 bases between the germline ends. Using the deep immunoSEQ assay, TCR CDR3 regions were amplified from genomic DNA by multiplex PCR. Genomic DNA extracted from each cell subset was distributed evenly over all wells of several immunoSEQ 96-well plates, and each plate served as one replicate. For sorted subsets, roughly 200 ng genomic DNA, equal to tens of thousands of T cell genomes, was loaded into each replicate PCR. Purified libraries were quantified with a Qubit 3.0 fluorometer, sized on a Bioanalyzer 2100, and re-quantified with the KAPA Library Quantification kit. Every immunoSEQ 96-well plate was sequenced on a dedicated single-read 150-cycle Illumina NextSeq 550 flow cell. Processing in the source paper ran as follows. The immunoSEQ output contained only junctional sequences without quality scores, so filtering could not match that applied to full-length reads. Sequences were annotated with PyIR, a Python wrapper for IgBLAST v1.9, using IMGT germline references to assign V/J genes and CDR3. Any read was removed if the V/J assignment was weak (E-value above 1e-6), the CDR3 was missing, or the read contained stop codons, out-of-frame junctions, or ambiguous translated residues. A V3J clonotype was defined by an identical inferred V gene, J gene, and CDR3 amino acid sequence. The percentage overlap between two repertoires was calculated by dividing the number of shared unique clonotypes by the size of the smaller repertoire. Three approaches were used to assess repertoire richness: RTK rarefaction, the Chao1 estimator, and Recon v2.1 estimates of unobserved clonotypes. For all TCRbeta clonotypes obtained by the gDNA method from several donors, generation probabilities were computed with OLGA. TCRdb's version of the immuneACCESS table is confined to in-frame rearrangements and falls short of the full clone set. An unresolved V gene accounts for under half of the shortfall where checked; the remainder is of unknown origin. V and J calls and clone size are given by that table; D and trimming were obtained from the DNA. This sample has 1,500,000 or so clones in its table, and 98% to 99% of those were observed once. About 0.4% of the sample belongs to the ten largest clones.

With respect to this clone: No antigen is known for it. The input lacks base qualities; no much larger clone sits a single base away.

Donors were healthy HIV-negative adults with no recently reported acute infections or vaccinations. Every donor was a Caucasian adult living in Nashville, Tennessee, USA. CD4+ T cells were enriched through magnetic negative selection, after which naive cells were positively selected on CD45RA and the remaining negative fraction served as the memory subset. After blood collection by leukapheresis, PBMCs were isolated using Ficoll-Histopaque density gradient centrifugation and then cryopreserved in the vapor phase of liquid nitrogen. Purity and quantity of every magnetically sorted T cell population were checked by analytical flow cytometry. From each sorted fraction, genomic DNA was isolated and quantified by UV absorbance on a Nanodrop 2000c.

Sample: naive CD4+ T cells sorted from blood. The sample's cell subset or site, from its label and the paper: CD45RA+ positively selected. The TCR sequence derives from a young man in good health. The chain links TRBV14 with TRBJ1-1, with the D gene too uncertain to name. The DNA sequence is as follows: TGTGCCAGCAGCCAAGGGCAGGTTTACACTGAAGCTTTCTTT. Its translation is CASSQGQVYTEAFF.